A selection of T cell receptor beta chains follows, all from one sample in a study of neurological immune-mediated disorders. From the 5' RACE reads, TCRdb called clonotypes with MiXCR, one entry per CDR3 protein. Of about 60,000 distinct CDR3 sequences in the sample, more than 9.5% were seen once. Sequencing was carried out using PBMCs. All receptors derive from a man aged 25-45 years in good health. Each CDR3 is given with its conserved first and last residue. Each record gives: J gene, clone size, V gene, D gene, CDR3 protein, CDR3 DNA. The D gene is left open where the match is weak. Clone sizes are given selectively: once, few, many, or a class where the clone is expanded.

J: TRBJ1-5; size: once; V: TRBV5-1; D: .; CDR3: CASRFTGGQPQHF; DNA: TGCGCCAGCCGCTTCACGGGGGGTCAGCCCCAACATTTT
J: TRBJ1-2; size: many; V: TRBV27; D: .; CDR3: CASSLSAGPNYGYTF; DNA: TGTGCCAGCAGTTTATCCGCGGGACCTAACTATGGCTACACCTTC
J: TRBJ1-4; size: few; V: TRBV14; D: .; CDR3: CASSQAGTRGEKLFF; DNA: TGTGCCAGCAGCCAAGCTGGGACAAGAGGGGAAAAACTGTTTTTT
J: TRBJ1-1; size: many; V: TRBV5-1; D: .; CDR3: CASGLGTGFAEAFF; DNA: TGCGCCAGCGGGTTGGGGACGGGCTTCGCTGAAGCTTTCTTT
J: TRBJ2-7; size: many; V: TRBV6-5; D: .; CDR3: CASSYHGTPASYEQYF; DNA: TGTGCCAGCAGTTACCACGGGACACCCGCTTCCTACGAGCAGTACTTC
J: TRBJ1-1; size: many; V: TRBV12-3/TRBV12-4; D: .; CDR3: CASSLRGISFF; DNA: TGTGCCAGCAGCCTTCGGGGCATCTCTTTCTTT
J: TRBJ1-1; size: many; V: TRBV10-3; D: .; CDR3: CAVRGDGNTEAFF; DNA: TGTGCCGTCCGGGGGGACGGGAACACTGAAGCTTTCTTT
J: TRBJ1-4; size: .; V: TRBV7-2; D: .; CDR3: CASSFFSGAGDEKLFF; DNA: TGTGCCAGCAGCTTTTTTTCGGGGGCCGGGGATGAAAAACTGTTTTTT
J: TRBJ2-7; size: many; V: TRBV9; D: .; CDR3: CASSVGFLGGIYEQYF; DNA: TGTGCCAGCAGCGTAGGTTTTCTAGGAGGAATCTACGAGCAGTACTTC
J: TRBJ2-1; size: few; V: TRBV10-3; D: TRBD2; CDR3: CAISAPGLGNEQFF; DNA: TGTGCCATCAGCGCCCCGGGACTAGGGAATGAGCAGTTCTTC
J: TRBJ2-7; size: many; V: TRBV5-1; D: TRBD2; CDR3: CASSVGAGGAYEQYF; DNA: TGCGCCAGCAGCGTCGGAGCGGGAGGGGCCTACGAGCAGTACTTC
J: TRBJ2-4; size: many; V: TRBV29-1; D: TRBD1; CDR3: CSVWTGKNIQYF; DNA: TGCAGCGTGTGGACAGGGAAAAACATTCAGTACTTC
J: TRBJ2-3; size: many; V: TRBV7-2; D: .; CDR3: CASSADSTSTDTQYF; DNA: TGTGCCAGCAGCGCCGACAGTACCAGCACAGATACGCAGTATTTT
J: TRBJ2-7; size: many; V: TRBV9; D: .; CDR3: CASSLDESLGEQYF; DNA: TGTGCCAGCAGCCTAGACGAGAGTTTGGGGGAGCAGTACTTC
J: TRBJ1-2; size: many; V: TRBV6-5; D: TRBD1; CDR3: CASSHDRDYGYTF; DNA: TGTGCCAGCAGTCACGACAGGGACTATGGCTACACCTTC
J: TRBJ2-3; size: many; V: TRBV6-4; D: TRBD1; CDR3: CASSGDSLFTDTQYF; DNA: TGTGCCAGCAGTGGGGACAGCCTCTTCACAGATACGCAGTATTTT
J: TRBJ1-1; size: many; V: TRBV4-2; D: .; CDR3: CASSQAGGRGTEAFF; DNA: TGTGCCAGCAGCCAAGCTGGGGGGCGCGGAACTGAAGCTTTCTTT
J: TRBJ2-7; size: many; V: TRBV20-1; D: .; CDR3: CSALGYLPEQYF; DNA: TGCAGTGCTCTAGGGTATCTTCCCGAGCAGTACTTC
J: TRBJ1-1; size: many; V: TRBV6-6; D: .; CDR3: CASSYSEGNTEAFF; DNA: TGTGCCAGCAGTTACTCGGAGGGAAACACTGAAGCTTTCTTT
J: TRBJ2-7; size: many; V: TRBV27; D: TRBD2; CDR3: CASSLFQPWTSGIYEQYF; DNA: TGTGCCAGCAGTTTATTCCAACCATGGACTAGCGGGATCTACGAGCAGTACTTC
J: TRBJ2-1; size: many; V: TRBV20-1; D: .; CDR3: CSARVATGYNEQFF; DNA: TGCAGTGCTAGAGTCGCGACAGGCTACAATGAGCAGTTCTTC
J: TRBJ2-7; size: .; V: TRBV7-2; D: .; CDR3: CASSLVVGVDEQYF; DNA: TGTGCCAGCAGCTTAGTGGTGGGTGTCGACGAGCAGTACTTC
J: TRBJ2-3; size: many; V: TRBV20-1; D: TRBD2; CDR3: CSAGGTSGDLTDTQYF; DNA: TGCAGTGCTGGAGGGACTAGCGGAGACCTCACAGATACGCAGTATTTT